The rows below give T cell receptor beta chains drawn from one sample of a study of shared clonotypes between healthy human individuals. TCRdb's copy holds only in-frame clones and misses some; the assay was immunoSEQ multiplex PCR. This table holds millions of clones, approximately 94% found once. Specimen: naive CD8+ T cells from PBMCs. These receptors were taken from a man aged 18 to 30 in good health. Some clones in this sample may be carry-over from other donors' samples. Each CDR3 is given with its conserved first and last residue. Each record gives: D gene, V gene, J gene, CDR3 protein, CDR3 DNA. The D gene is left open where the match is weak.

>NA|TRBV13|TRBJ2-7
CASSLALDSYEQYF
TGTGCCAGCAGCCTCGCCCTGGACAGCTACGAGCAGTACTTC
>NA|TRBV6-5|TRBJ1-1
CASSYSSSTEAFF
TGTGCCAGCAGTTACAGTTCGAGCACTGAAGCTTTCTTT
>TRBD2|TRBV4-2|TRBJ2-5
CASSQPTSGRAGETQYF
TGTGCCAGCAGCCAACCGACTAGCGGGAGGGCCGGCGAGACCCAGTACTTC
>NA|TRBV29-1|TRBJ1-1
CSVEGWGSEAFF
TGCAGCGTTGAAGGGTGGGGGTCGGAAGCTTTCTTT
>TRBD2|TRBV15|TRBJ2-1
CATSSSGRRFDEQFF
TGTGCCACCAGCTCTAGCGGGAGGAGATTCGATGAGCAGTTCTTC
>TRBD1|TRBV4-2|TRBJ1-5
CASSQETGAYDQPQHF
TGTGCCAGCAGCCAGGAGACAGGGGCCTATGATCAGCCCCAGCATTTT
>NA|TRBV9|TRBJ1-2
CASSGTGLSGYTF
TGTGCCAGCAGCGGCACCGGACTTAGCGGCTACACCTTC
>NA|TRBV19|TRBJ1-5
CASRGRLRRQPQHF
TGTGCCTCCCGGGGCAGGCTGCGCCGTCAGCCCCAGCATTTT
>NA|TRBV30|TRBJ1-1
CAWSLLFPEAFF
TGTGCCTGGAGTCTCCTTTTCCCTGAAGCTTTCTTT
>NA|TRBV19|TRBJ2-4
CASSIKDYGSQNIQYF
TGTGCCAGTAGTATAAAGGACTATGGGTCACAAAACATTCAGTACTTC